These 32 T cell receptor beta chains were sequenced from one sample in a study of blood T cell repertoires in COVID-19. Repertoires were generated with immunoSEQ multiplex PCR, while TCRdb's copy carries only in-frame clones and drops some. Altogether roughly 100,000 clones are present, about 84% being singletons, with the ten largest covering about 14%. The specimen was peripheral blood. These receptors all come from a woman in her sixties with acute or convalescent COVID-19.

The gene calls are TRBV14 and TRBJ2-2; D unresolved. The CDR3 has 13 residues. V was pared by 4 bases and J by 5 bases, with 8 bases between. CDR1 is SGHDN, CDR2 FVKESK, per germline. The CDR3 is CASSPTRTGELFF. In nucleotides, the CDR3 is TGTGCCAGCAGCCCTACTCGGACCGGGGAGCTGTTTTTT.

This chain connects TRBV7-2 to TRBJ1-2; 7 bases agree with TRBD1. CDR1 is SGHTA, CDR2 FQGNSA, per germline. The CDR3 is 13 residues long. Unmatched junction bases numbered 8, after V lost 6 bases and J lost 7 bases. CDR3 residues: CASSPQGVGGYTF. CDR3 DNA: TGTGCCAGCAGTCCCCAGGGGGTCGGTGGCTACACCTTC. Filled out from reference TRBV7-2 and TRBJ1-2, the complete variable domain reads GAGVSQSPSNKVTEKGKDVELRCDPISGHTALYWYRQSLGQGLEFLIYFQGNSAPDKSGLPSDRFSAERTGGSVSTLTIQRTQQEDSAVYLCASSPQGVGGYTFGSGTRLTVV.

The chain has TRBV4-1 and TRBJ2-1; a weak D match, TRBD2 (6 bases). V shed 4 bases and J shed 5 bases, with 24 bases lying between them. This CDR3 contains 18 residues. Per the germline V gene, CDR1 is MGHRA and CDR2 is YSYEKL. CDR3 sequence reads: CASSPFARRVSNHNEQFF. Written as DNA, the CDR3 is TGCGCCAGCAGCCCCTTCGCCAGGAGGGTGAGTAATCACAATGAGCAGTTCTTC.

The chain joins TRBV15 to TRBJ1-1; possibly TRBD1 for D (5 bases). The V end was cut by 0 bases, the J end by 4 bases, with 12 bases between. Per germline, CDR1 LNHNV and CDR2 YYDKDF (reference sequence). The CDR3 has 15 residues. CDR3 coding DNA: TGTGCCACCAGCAGAGATCGGGGGGGAGGCACTGAAGCTTTCTTT. It yields the protein CATSRDRGGGTEAFF.

The chain links TRBV19 to TRBJ1-2; D might be TRBD1 (5 bases). V gave up 0 bases and J gave up 2 bases, with 16 bases separating them. The CDR3 covers 17 residues. The germline V gene has CDR1 LNHDA and CDR2 SQIVND (reference sequence). The CDR3 loop is CASSIEAGGGANYGYTF. CDR3 nucleotide sequence: TGTGCCAGTAGTATAGAGGCCGGCGGAGGGGCCAACTATGGCTACACCTTC.

In its sample, this clone was seen once. For the CDR3, the DNA is TGTGCCTGGGCCCGGGGCTATGGCTACACCTTC. The encoded protein is CAWARGYGYTF. The chain links TRBV30 to TRBJ1-2; no clear D. The CDR3 has 11 residues. CDR1 GTSNPN and CDR2 SVGIG come from the germline V gene (reference sequence). Trimming shortened V by 5 bases and J by 4 bases, and 8 bases separated the two germline ends. Using reference TRBV30 and TRBJ1-2 for the parts outside the CDR3, the full variable domain is SQTIHQWPATLVQPVGSPLSLECTVEGTSNPNLYWYRQAAGRGLQLLFYSVGIGQISSEVPQNLSASRPQDRQFILSSKKLLLSDSGFYLCAWARGYGYTFGSGTRLTVV.

This chain uses TRBV19 with TRBJ2-6; 9 bases align to TRBD1. J gave up 0 bases and V 7 bases, and 4 bases lay outside the gene matches. CDR1 LNHDA and CDR2 SQIVND come from the germline V gene (reference sequence). CDR3 length: 16 residues. The CDR3 here is CASIRTGVSGANVLTF. The CDR3 DNA is TGTGCCAGTATAAGGACAGGGGTCTCTGGGGCCAACGTCCTGACTTTC. The whole variable domain, filled in from reference TRBV19 and TRBJ2-6, reads DGGITQSPKYLFRKEGQNVTLSCEQNLNHDAMYWYRQDPGQGLRLIYYSQIVNDFQKGDIAEGYSVSREKKESFPLTVTSAQKNPTAFYLCASIRTGVSGANVLTFGAGSRLTVL.

V gene TRBV4-1 combines with J gene TRBJ1-3; D not resolved. This CDR3 region has 19 residues. Germline values: CDR1 MGHRA, CDR2 YSYEKL. The germline V and J ends were trimmed by 0 bases and 0 bases, with 18 bases remaining between them. DNA of the CDR3: TGCGCCAGCAGCCAAGAGCCGACTAGAACACCGCGCTCTGGAAACACCATATATTTT. It is translated as CASSQEPTRTPRSGNTIYF.

The genes are TRBV9 and TRBJ2-2; TRBD2 aligns across 7 bases. Germline V lookup: CDR1 SGDLS, CDR2 YYNGEE. This CDR3 is built from 15 residues. V lost 0 bases to trimming and J lost 6 bases; unmatched junction nucleotides: 5. CDR3 nucleotide sequence: TGTGCCAGCAGCGTAGGGGAGCGGGACCCCGGGGAGCTGTTTTTT. Its translation is CASSVGERDPGELFF.

The chain links TRBV7-9 to TRBJ1-4, with 7 bases fitting TRBD1. V trimming: 5 bases; J trimming: 4 bases; junction bases outside the gene matches: 4. The CDR3 loop spans 14 amino acids. Germline V gene sequence: CDR1 SEHNR, CDR2 FQNEAQ (reference sequence). CDR3 nucleotide sequence: TGTGCCAGCAGCCCGACAGGGAATAATGAAAAACTGTTTTTT. This encodes CASSPTGNNEKLFF.

This clone was seen at least ten times. The rearrangement uses TRBV18 and TRBJ1-1; D remains ambiguous. The V end lost 0 bases, the J end lost 9 bases, and 17 bases lay between the germline ends. Per germline, CDR1 KGHSH and CDR2 LQKENI. The CDR3 is 15 residues long. CDR3 region: CASSPPNNEGSQAFF. CDR3 nucleotide sequence: TGTGCCAGCTCACCACCGAATAACGAGGGTAGCCAAGCTTTCTTT.

This chain joins TRBV5-1 and TRBJ2-7, with D maybe TRBD2 (6 bases). Trimming took 4 bases from V and 7 from J, leaving 24 bases between them. CDR3 length: 16 amino acids. CDR1 and CDR2 from the germline V gene are SGHRS and YFSETQ. CDR3 sequence: CASSPELTRGGEEQYF. The CDR3 DNA sequence: TGCGCCAGCAGCCCGGAACTGACTAGGGGAGGTGAGGAGCAGTACTTC.

This chain links TRBV21-1 with TRBJ2-7; the table gives TRBD1 as D, unverified against the DNA. TRBV21-1 is designated a pseudogene. The length of the CDR3 is 16 residues. CDR3 bases: TGTGCCAGCAGCAAAACGAGGGGCAGGGGTCTCTACGAGCAGTACTTC. Residues: CASSKTRGRGLYEQYF.

The rearrangement joins TRBV10-3 to TRBJ2-7; 8 bases fit TRBD2. The germline V gene has CDR1 ENHRY and CDR2 SYGVKD. The ends lost 7 bases at V and 6 bases at J; junction bases unmatched: 11. The length of the CDR3 is 14 residues. CDR3 nucleotide sequence: TGTGCCATCAACGAAGGTGGGACTAGAGCCGAGCAGTACTTC. This translates into CAINEGGTRAEQYF.

J is TRBJ1-1 and V is TRBV5-1; no firm D call. With 0 bases removed from V and 7 bases from J, the gap between germline ends came to 7 bases. The CDR3 is 12 residues long. Germline loops: CDR1 SGHRS, CDR2 YFSETQ. The DNA of the CDR3 is TGCGCCAGCAGCTTGGGATCGGTTGAAGCTTTCTTT. It is translated as CASSLGSVEAFF.

This clone showed up just once. The chain recombines TRBV5-1 with TRBJ1-1, with TRBD1 matching over 8 bases. Germline V gene sequence: CDR1 SGHRS, CDR2 YFSETQ. This CDR3 is built from 15 residues. V lost 4 bases, J lost 0 bases, and 5 bases stayed unmatched. The CDR3 spells CASSPDRGMNTEAFF. DNA for the CDR3: TGCGCCAGCAGCCCTGACAGGGGTATGAACACTGAAGCTTTCTTT.

V gene TRBV6-6 combines with J gene TRBJ1-6; D gene ambiguous. The length of the CDR3 is 12 residues. From germline, CDR1 is MNHNY and CDR2 SVGAGI (reference sequence). Between the trimmed V and J ends, which lost 6 bases and 7 bases, there was a span of 7 bases. CDR3 sequence reads: CASSRRNSPLHF. The CDR3 nucleotides read TGTGCCAGCAGCCGACGGAATTCACCCCTCCACTTT.

The chain links TRBV19 to TRBJ2-7; maybe TRBD2 (5 bases). The length of the CDR3 is 15 residues. Trimming pared 5 bases from V and 6 bases from J, leaving 20 bases between. CDR1 and CDR2 (germline): LNHDA, SQIVND (reference sequence). The DNA for the CDR3 is TGTGCCAGTAGTCCCCCAGGAGGAATGCATGGCGAGCAGTACTTC. Translated, it gives CASSPPGGMHGEQYF.

This chain connects TRBV5-1 to TRBJ1-1; 10 bases agree with TRBD1. Trimming cost V 3 bases and J 6 bases; bases outside gene matches: 5. CDR1 is SGHRS and CDR2 is YFSETQ in the germline V gene. This CDR3 is built from 14 residues. The CDR3 is CASSSLGQGSEAFF. In DNA form, the CDR3 reads TGCGCCAGCAGCTCCTTGGGACAGGGGTCTGAAGCTTTCTTT.

This chain uses TRBV27 with TRBJ2-1; the D gene is possibly TRBD2 (6 bases). Trimming removed 7 bases from V and 0 bases from J, with 16 bases in between. The CDR3 contains 16 residues. The germline V gene has CDR1 MNHEY and CDR2 SMNVEV (reference sequence). The CDR3 is CASNQWDSSSYNEQFF. The CDR3 nucleotides read TGTGCCAGCAACCAGTGGGACTCAAGCTCCTACAATGAGCAGTTCTTC.

J is TRBJ2-7 and V is TRBV5-1; no definite D call. The CDR3 spans 13 residues. The germline V and J ends were trimmed by 0 bases and 1 base, with 5 bases remaining between them. Germline values: CDR1 SGHRS, CDR2 YFSETQ. Written as DNA, the CDR3 is TGCGCCAGCAGCTTGGTGGAGTCCTACGAGCAGTACTTC. Amino acid sequence: CASSLVESYEQYF.

This clone appeared a few times. The V and J genes are TRBV6-5 and TRBJ1-2; 9 bases agree with TRBD1. The CDR3 loop spans 14 amino acids. V was pared by 2 bases and J by 4 bases, with 2 bases of the junction left unmatched. Germline lookup yields CDR1 MNHEY and CDR2 SVGAGI. This CDR3 reads CASSYGQGFYGYTF. CDR3 sequence (DNA): TGTGCCAGCAGTTACGGACAGGGGTTCTATGGCTACACCTTC.

CDR3 amino acids: CASSRLAGGPEDEQYF. The CDR3 region has the DNA TGTGCCAGCTCACGACTAGCGGGAGGGCCTGAAGACGAGCAGTACTTC. The chain recombines TRBV18 with TRBJ2-7; TRBD2 matches at 14 bases. The CDR3 loop spans 16 amino acids. Germline V lookup: CDR1 KGHSH, CDR2 LQKENI. V lost 4 bases to trimming and J lost 5 bases; unmatched junction nucleotides: 7.

V and J are TRBV5-4 and TRBJ1-1; 12 positions match TRBD1. V shed 2 bases and J 8 bases; nucleotides not matched to a gene: 1. This CDR3 is built from 13 residues. Germline CDR1 and CDR2: SGHNT and YYREEE (reference sequence). The DNA for the CDR3 is TGTGCCAGCAGCTTCGGGACAGGGGGCGAAGCTTTCTTT. Amino acids: CASSFGTGGEAFF.

This clone was detected once. J is TRBJ1-5 and V is TRBV19; 8 bases map to TRBD1. The length of the CDR3 is 15 residues. Germline CDR1 and CDR2: LNHDA and SQIVND (reference sequence). Germline trimming cut 4 bases from V and 2 bases from J; bases unmatched to any gene: 4. The CDR3 here is CASSRQGRRNQPQHF. CDR3 DNA: TGTGCCAGTAGTAGACAGGGGAGGCGCAATCAGCCCCAGCATTTT.

This chain uses TRBV15 with TRBJ2-2; tentatively, D is TRBD1 (7 bases). The germline CDR1 and CDR2 sequences are LNHNV and YYDKDF (reference sequence). The V end lost 1 base, the J end lost 7 bases, and 10 bases lay between the germline ends. The CDR3 runs 14 residues. The CDR3 loop reads CATSRGGDSGELFF. The CDR3 bases are TGTGCCACCAGCAGAGGGGGGGACAGCGGGGAGCTGTTTTTT.

This sequence joins TRBV14 and TRBJ1-4; a weak D match, TRBD1 (6 bases). CDR1 and CDR2 from the germline V gene are SGHDN and FVKESK. With 6 bases removed from V and 8 bases from J, the gap between germline ends came to 31 bases. The length of the CDR3 is 19 residues. The CDR3 region is CASRGRGGARFIWAEKLFF. The CDR3 bases are TGTGCCAGCAGGGGTCGAGGGGGGGCTAGGTTTATTTGGGCGGAAAAACTGTTTTTT.

The chain recombines TRBV5-1 with TRBJ1-5; 7 bases are shared with TRBD1. Germline loops: CDR1 SGHRS, CDR2 YFSETQ. J was trimmed by 12 bases and V by 4 bases; bases with no gene match: 13. This CDR3 contains 14 residues. The CDR3 protein is CASSPEGGGTVQHF. The CDR3 bases are TGCGCCAGCAGCCCCGAGGGCGGAGGGACAGTCCAGCATTTT.

V gene TRBV2 combines with J gene TRBJ1-4, with TRBD1 identical over 9 bases. Trimming at V came to 4 bases and at J to 5 bases, leaving 8 bases not matched to a gene. Germline CDR1 SNHLY, CDR2 FYNNEI. This CDR3 has 16 amino acids. CDR3 sequence: CASSGGRTGANEKLFF. In DNA form, the CDR3 reads TGTGCCAGCAGTGGTGGGAGGACAGGGGCGAATGAAAAACTGTTTTTT.

The rearrangement links TRBV5-4 to TRBJ2-1; TRBD1 is a possible D gene (6 bases). Germline lookup yields CDR1 SGHNT and CDR2 YYREEE (reference sequence). This CDR3 contains 17 residues. The V end was cut by 4 bases, the J end by 1 base, with 18 bases between. CDR3 sequence reads: CASSPYPDRQSYNEQFF. The DNA of the CDR3 is TGTGCCAGCAGCCCATATCCGGACAGACAGTCCTACAATGAGCAGTTCTTC.

The chain uses TRBV11-2 and TRBJ1-5; D is unresolved. The V and J ends lost 5 bases and 0 bases respectively, with 17 bases between them. Looked up from germline, CDR1 is SGHAT and CDR2 is FQNNGV. The CDR3 has 17 residues. The CDR3 DNA sequence: TGTGCCAGCAGCCCATCAGTCTTACATAATAGCAATCAGCCCCAGCATTTT. It yields the protein CASSPSVLHNSNQPQHF.

CDR3 in amino acids: CASSDLQGRNQPQHF. The CDR3 coding sequence is TGTGCCAGCAGCGACCTACAGGGGAGGAATCAGCCCCAGCATTTT. The chain couples TRBV5-6 to TRBJ1-5; 7 bases match TRBD1. There are 15 residues in the CDR3. Per germline, CDR1 SGHDT and CDR2 YYEEEE. V was clipped by 4 bases and J by 4 bases; unmatched bases: 8.